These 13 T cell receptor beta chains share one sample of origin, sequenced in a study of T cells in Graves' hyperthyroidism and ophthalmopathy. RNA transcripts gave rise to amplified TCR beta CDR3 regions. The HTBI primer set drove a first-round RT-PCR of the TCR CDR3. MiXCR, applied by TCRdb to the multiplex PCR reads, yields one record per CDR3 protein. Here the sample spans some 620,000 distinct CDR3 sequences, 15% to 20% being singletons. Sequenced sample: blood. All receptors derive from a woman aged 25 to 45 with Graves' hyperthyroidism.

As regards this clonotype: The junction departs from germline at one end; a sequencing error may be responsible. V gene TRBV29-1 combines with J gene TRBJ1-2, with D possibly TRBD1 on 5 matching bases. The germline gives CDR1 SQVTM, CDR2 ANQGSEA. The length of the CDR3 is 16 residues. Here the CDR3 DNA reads TGCAGCGCTGAAAGCGGGACGAAGCTCGGGGACTATGGCTACACCTTC. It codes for CSAESGTKLGDYGYTF.

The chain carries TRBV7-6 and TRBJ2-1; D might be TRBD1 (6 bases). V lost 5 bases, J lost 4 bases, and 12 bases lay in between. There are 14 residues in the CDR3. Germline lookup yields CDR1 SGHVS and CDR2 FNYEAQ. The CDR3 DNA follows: TGTGCCAGCAGCCCCGGACAGCTATACAATGAGCAGTTCTTC. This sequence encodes CASSPGQLYNEQFF. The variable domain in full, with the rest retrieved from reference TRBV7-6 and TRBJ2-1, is GAGVSQSPRYKVTKRGQDVALRCDPISGHVSLYWYRQALGQGPEFLTYFNYEAQQDKSGLPNDRFSAERPEGSISTLTIQRTEQRDSAMYRCASSPGQLYNEQFFGPGTRLTVL.

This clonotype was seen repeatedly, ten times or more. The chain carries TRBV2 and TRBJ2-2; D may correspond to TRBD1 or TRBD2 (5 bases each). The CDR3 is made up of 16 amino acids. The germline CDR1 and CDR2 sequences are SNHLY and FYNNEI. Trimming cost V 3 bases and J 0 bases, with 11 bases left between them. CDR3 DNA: TGTGCCAGCAGTGATACGGGACGAGCGAACACCGGGGAGCTGTTTTTT. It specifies CASSDTGRANTGELFF.

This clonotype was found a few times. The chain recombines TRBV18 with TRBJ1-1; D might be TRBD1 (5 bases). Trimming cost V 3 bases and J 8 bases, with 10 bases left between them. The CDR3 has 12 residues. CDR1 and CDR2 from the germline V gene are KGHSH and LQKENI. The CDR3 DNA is TGTGCCAGCTCACCTTCCAGGGTGGAAGCTTTCTTT. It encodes CASSPSRVEAFF. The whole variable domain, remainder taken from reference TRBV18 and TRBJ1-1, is NAGVMQNPRHLVRRRGQEARLRCSPMKGHSHVYWYRQLPEEGLKFMVYLQKENIIDESGMPKERFSAEFPKEGPSILRIQQVVRGDSAAYFCASSPSRVEAFFGQGTRLTVV.

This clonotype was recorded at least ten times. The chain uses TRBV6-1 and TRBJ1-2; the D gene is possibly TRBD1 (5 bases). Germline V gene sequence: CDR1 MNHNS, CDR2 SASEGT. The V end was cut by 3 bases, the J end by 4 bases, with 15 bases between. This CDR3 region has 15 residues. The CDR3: CASSDPLQGGYGYTF. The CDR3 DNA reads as TGTGCCAGCAGTGACCCGCTCCAGGGTGGCTATGGCTACACCTTC.

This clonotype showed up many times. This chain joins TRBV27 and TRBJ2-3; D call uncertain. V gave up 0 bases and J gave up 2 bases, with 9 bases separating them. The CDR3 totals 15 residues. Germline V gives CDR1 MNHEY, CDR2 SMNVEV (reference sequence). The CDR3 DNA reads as TGTGCCAGCAGTTTATCTGGGCGAGTCACAGATACGCAGTATTTT. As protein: CASSLSGRVTDTQYF.

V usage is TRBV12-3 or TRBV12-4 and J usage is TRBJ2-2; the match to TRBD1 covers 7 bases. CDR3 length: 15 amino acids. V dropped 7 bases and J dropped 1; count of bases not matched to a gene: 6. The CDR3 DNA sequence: TGTGCCAGCAACCACAGGGGCTGGAACACCGGGGAGCTGTTTTTT. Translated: CASNHRGWNTGELFF.

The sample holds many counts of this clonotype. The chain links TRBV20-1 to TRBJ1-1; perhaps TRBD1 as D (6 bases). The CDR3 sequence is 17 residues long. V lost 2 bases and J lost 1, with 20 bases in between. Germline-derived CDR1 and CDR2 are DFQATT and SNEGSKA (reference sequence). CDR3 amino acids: CSARNQGYLATNTEAFF. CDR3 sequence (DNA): TGCAGTGCTAGAAATCAGGGGTATTTAGCCACGAACACTGAAGCTTTCTTT.

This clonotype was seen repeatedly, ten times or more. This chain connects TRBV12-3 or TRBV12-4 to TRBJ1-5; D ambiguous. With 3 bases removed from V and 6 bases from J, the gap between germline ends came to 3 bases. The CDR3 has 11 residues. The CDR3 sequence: CASSFGQPQHF. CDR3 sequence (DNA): TGTGCCAGCAGTTTCGGTCAGCCCCAGCATTTT.

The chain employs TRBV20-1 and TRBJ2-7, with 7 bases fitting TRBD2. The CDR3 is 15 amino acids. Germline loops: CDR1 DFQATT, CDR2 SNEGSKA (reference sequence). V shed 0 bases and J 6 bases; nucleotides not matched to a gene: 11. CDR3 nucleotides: TGCAGTGCTAGAGATGTGGGGGGGAGGGCGTTCGAGCAGTACTTC. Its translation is CSARDVGGRAFEQYF.

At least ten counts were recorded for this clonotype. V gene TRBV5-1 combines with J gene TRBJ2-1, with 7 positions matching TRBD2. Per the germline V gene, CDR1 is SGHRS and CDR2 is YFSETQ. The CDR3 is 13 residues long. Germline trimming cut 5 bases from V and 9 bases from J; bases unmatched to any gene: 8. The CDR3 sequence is CASSPLGGGEQFF. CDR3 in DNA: TGCGCCAGCAGTCCGCTTGGGGGGGGTGAGCAGTTCTTC.

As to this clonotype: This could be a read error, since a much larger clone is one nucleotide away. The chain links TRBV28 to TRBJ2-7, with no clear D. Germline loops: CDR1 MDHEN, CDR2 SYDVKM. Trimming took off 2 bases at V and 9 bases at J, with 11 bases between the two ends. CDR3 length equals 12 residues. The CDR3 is CASSLNQFGQYF. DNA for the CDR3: TGTGCCAGCAGTTTAAATCAGTTCGGGCAGTACTTC.

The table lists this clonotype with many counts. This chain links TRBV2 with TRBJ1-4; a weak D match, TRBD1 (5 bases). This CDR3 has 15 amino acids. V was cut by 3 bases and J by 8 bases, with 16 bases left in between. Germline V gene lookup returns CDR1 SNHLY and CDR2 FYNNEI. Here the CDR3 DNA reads TGTGCCAGCAGTGACACAGGTTTTGTGGGAGAAAAACTGTTTTTT. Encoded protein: CASSDTGFVGEKLFF. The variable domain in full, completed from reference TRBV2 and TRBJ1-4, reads EPEVTQTPSHQVTQMGQEVILRCVPISNHLYFYWYRQILGQKVEFLVSFYNNEISEKSEIFDDQFSVERPDGSNFTLKIRSTKLEDSAMYFCASSDTGFVGEKLFFGSGTQLSVL.